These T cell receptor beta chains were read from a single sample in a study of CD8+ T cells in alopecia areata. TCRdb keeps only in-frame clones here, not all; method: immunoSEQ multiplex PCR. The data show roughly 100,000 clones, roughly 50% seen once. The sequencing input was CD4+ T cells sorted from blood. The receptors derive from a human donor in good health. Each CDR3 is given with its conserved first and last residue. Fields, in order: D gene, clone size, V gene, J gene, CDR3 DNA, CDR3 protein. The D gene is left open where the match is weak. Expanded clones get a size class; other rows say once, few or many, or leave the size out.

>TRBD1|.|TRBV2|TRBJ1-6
TGTGCCAGCAGAGTAGCCGGGACAGGGAATTCACCCCTCCACTTT
CASRVAGTGNSPLHF
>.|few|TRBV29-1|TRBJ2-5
TGCAGCGTTGATAGGCGGTCCGAGACCCAGTACTTC
CSVDRRSETQYF
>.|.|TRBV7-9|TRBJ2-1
TGTGCCAGCAACGTGGAGCGGGAGCAGTTCTTC
CASNVEREQFF
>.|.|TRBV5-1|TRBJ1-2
TGCGCCAGCAGCCTGACCTACAGGGAAGTCATCTATGGCTACACCTTC
CASSLTYREVIYGYTF
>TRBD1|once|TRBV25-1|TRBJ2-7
TGTGCCAGCCAGGGACAGGATACCTCCTACGAGCAGTACTTC
CASQGQDTSYEQYF
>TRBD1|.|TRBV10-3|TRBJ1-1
TGTGCCATCAGGGGGGACAGGGGGCTGAACACTGAAGCTTTCTTT
CAIRGDRGLNTEAFF
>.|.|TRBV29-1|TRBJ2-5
TGCAGCGTTGAGTGGACCCAAGAGACCCAGTACTTC
CSVEWTQETQYF
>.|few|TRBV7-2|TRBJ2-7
TGTGCCAGCAGCTTAGGGACTAACCCCGAGCAGTACTTC
CASSLGTNPEQYF
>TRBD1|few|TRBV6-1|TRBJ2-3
TGTGCCAGCAGTGACCCGGGGGGACAGGGTGTTACAGATACGCAGTATTTT
CASSDPGGQGVTDTQYF
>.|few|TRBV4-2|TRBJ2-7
TGTGCCAGCAGCCAAGCTGGATCCGAGCAGTACTTC
CASSQAGSEQYF
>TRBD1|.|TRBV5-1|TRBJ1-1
TGCGCCAGTATGACAGGGACTTCGAACACTGAAGCTTTCTTT
CASMTGTSNTEAFF
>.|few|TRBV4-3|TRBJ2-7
TGCGCCAGCAGCCAAGAGGAGGGGGGTTTTAGGACAACTCGTTCCTACGAGCAGTACTTC
CASSQEEGGFRTTRSYEQYF
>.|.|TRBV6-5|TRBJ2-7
TGTGCCAGCAGTTACGGGGGGACGCAGTACTTC
CASSYGGTQYF
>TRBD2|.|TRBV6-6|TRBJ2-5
TGTGCCAGCAGTTCGCCGCTAGCGGGGGGCGGAGAGACCCAGTACTTC
CASSSPLAGGGETQYF
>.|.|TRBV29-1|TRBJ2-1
TGCAGCGTTGAAGTCTGGGGGCGAGGTCGGGACAATGAGCAGTTCTTC
CSVEVWGRGRDNEQFF
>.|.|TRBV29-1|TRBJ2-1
TGCAGCGTTGATCCAGGGTTTAGCAATGAGCAGTTCTTC
CSVDPGFSNEQFF